Sequencing of this T cell receptor (beta chain) was carried out in a study of CD8+ T cells in alopecia areata. The treatment is: oral pan-JAK inhibitor, 5-10 mg twice daily. Germline CDR1 is LGHNA and CDR2 is YNFKEQ. CDR3 size: 15 residues. V was pared by 1 base and J by 11 bases, with 11 bases of the junction left unmatched. cDNA prepared by RNA extraction and subsequent reverse transcription served as the template for sequencing. Clones were read by immunoSEQ multiplex PCR, and TCRdb kept only the in-frame ones, dropping some. The sample shows under 200,000 clones, approximately 62% of them seen only once.

The source is a human donor with alopecia areata. The starting material was CD4+ T cells sorted from blood, obtained at week 24, from a patient treated with tofacitinib. The chain is built from TRBV4-2 and TRBJ1-5; 7 positions match TRBD1. The CDR3 protein is CASSQGQGGIRAQHF. CDR3 nucleotides: TGTGCCAGCAGCCAAGGACAGGGAGGGATAAGGGCCCAGCATTTT.